This TCR beta chain was captured by sequencing in a study of CD8 T cells in ankylosing spondylitis. Notes on the study in general: Earlier authors reported some of these motif variants in reactive arthritis synovial fluid and blood.

Germline V gene lookup returns CDR1 SEHNR and CDR2 FQNEAQ (reference sequence). CDR3 size: 14 residues. This clonotype was counted between two and nine times. Its cognate antigen is unknown. At one boundary the junction diverges from the germline segment, which might be a read error. TCRdb independently ran MiXCR on the 5' RACE reads; one entry per CDR3 protein. The profile shows roughly 250,000 distinct CDR3 sequences, roughly 10% of them singletons. Sequencing was carried out using blood, either unsorted or a sorted T cell fraction (not recorded which). V and J are TRBV7-9 and TRBJ2-7, with 9 bases lining up with TRBD1. The receptor was isolated from a male donor with ankylosing spondylitis or in good health (not recorded which). The CDR3 DNA follows: TGTGCCAGCAGTTTAGGACTCGGACAGGGGGAGCAGTACTTC. It yields the protein CASSLGLGQGEQYF.